The 32 T cell receptor beta chains presented below share a single source sample, sequenced in a study of blood T cells in healthy people across ages. For the second PCR, which ran for about 6 to 11 cycles, a sample-barcoded 5' primer and a J-beta primer mix were used. TCRdb passed the 5' RACE reads through MiXCR, listing each CDR3 protein once. The sample lists about 900,000 distinct CDR3 sequences; 62% were seen once. Material for sequencing was blood. The receptors originated from a man aged 25 to 40 in good health.

The chain employs TRBV24-1 and TRBJ2-5; D not resolved. CDR3 length: 15 residues. Trimming took 0 bases from V and 5 from J, leaving 12 bases between them. Per germline, CDR1 KGHDR and CDR2 SFDVKD. The CDR3 spells CATSDLGTLGETQYF. In DNA, the CDR3 is TGTGCCACCAGTGATTTGGGCACCTTAGGGGAGACCCAGTACTTC.

This clonotype was seen more than once but under ten times. The CDR3 DNA reads TGTGCCAGCAGTTACAACAGGGGTCGGGCCAACGTCCTGACTTTC. Translation gives CASSYNRGRANVLTF. This chain links TRBV6-2 or TRBV6-3 with TRBJ2-6, with 7 bases lining up with TRBD1. CDR3 length equals 15 residues. Germline CDR1 and CDR2: MNHEY and SVGEGT. V shed 2 bases, J shed 5 bases, and the junction held 3 bases outside the gene matches.

Note on this clonotype: One base away lies a much larger clone, so this may be a sequencing read error. This sequence joins TRBV20-1 and TRBJ1-1; D is uncertain. The CDR3 has 13 residues. Germline V gene lookup returns CDR1 DFQATT and CDR2 SNEGSKA (reference sequence). Trimming cost V 7 bases and J 4 bases, with 16 bases left between them. CDR3: CSGAEGAGTEAFF. The CDR3, as DNA: TGCAGTGGGGCAGAGGGCGCGGGCACTGAAGCTTTCTTT.

J is TRBJ2-5 and V is TRBV12-3 or TRBV12-4, with D possibly matching TRBD2 (7 bases). The CDR3 contains 17 residues. V lost 1 base, J lost 1 base, and 16 bases lay in between. The CDR3 region is CASSLGLAGAIQETQYF. CDR3 DNA sequence: TGTGCCAGCAGTTTAGGTCTGGCGGGGGCCATCCAAGAGACCCAGTACTTC.

The chain links TRBV20-1 to TRBJ2-4, with 10 bases aligning to TRBD2. The better agreement between TRBJ2-7 and the DNA end casts doubt on the J call. There are 14 residues in the CDR3. Germline CDR1 reads DFQATT; CDR2 reads SNEGSKA (reference sequence). The CDR3 DNA sequence: TGCAGTGCCAGAACTAGCGGGGTGACCTACGAGCAGTACTTC. It encodes CSARTSGVTYEQYF.

The rearrangement links TRBV7-2 to TRBJ2-7; 8 nucleotides line up with TRBD2. The DNA end lines up better with TRBJ2-5; the J call may be wrong. The CDR3 spans 15 residues. CDR1 is SGHTA, CDR2 FQGNSA, per germline. The CDR3 DNA sequence: TGTGCCAGCAGCCTCATGTCGGGAGGGCAAGAGACCCAGTACTTC. Translation gives CASSLMSGGQETQYF.

The chain is built from TRBV11-1 and TRBJ2-1; possibly TRBD2 for D (5 bases). V shed 2 bases and J shed 2 bases, with 16 bases lying between them. There are 17 residues in the CDR3. Per germline, CDR1 SGHAT and CDR2 FQDESV (reference sequence). The CDR3 here is CASSLSRGRIPYNEQFF. The DNA for the CDR3 is TGTGCCAGCAGCTTATCTCGGGGTAGAATTCCCTACAATGAGCAGTTCTTC.

This clonotype turned up a few times. The rearrangement uses TRBV29-1 and TRBJ1-1, with D uncertain. CDR3 length: 12 residues. V lost 4 bases to trimming and J lost 5 bases, with 11 bases between them. Germline V gives CDR1 SQVTM, CDR2 ANQGSEA. The CDR3 DNA reads TGCAGCGTTGGCCAGATTGGGACTGAAGCTTTCTTT. It codes for CSVGQIGTEAFF. Full variable domain (missing parts from reference TRBV29-1 and TRBJ1-1): SAVISQKPSRDICQRGTSLTIQCQVDSQVTMMFWYRQQPGQSLTLIATANQGSEATYESGFVIDKFPISRPNLTFSTLTVSNMSPEDSSIYLCSVGQIGTEAFFGQGTRLTVV.

This clonotype came up once. This chain links TRBV16 with TRBJ2-1; D may be TRBD1 (5 bases). The CDR3 length is 16 residues. V shed 2 bases and J shed 2 bases, with 13 bases lying between them. Germline V gene data show CDR1 as KGHSY and CDR2 as FQNENV. CDR3 sequence (DNA): TGTGCCAGCAGCCAACAACGACAGTGCCCCTACAATGAGCAGTTCTTC. This gives the protein CASSQQRQCPYNEQFF.

This rearrangement joins TRBV18 to TRBJ2-1; tentative D call: TRBD2 (5 bases). The ends were cut back, 3 bases at V and 3 bases at J, with 12 bases in the middle. CDR1 and CDR2 from the germline V gene are KGHSH and LQKENI. The CDR3 sequence is 15 residues long. The CDR3 is CASSPAPRDYNEQFF. For the CDR3, the DNA is TGTGCCAGCTCACCGGCGCCCCGGGACTACAATGAGCAGTTCTTC.

The gene calls are TRBV2 and TRBJ1-5, with D perhaps TRBD1 (5 bases). This CDR3 has 13 residues. The germline V gene encodes CDR1 SNHLY and CDR2 FYNNEI. With 1 base removed from V and 5 bases from J, the gap between germline ends came to 6 bases. For the CDR3, the DNA is TGTGCCAGCAGTGAAGGACAGTATCAGCCCCAGCATTTT. Translation gives CASSEGQYQPQHF.

A note on this clonotype: A single base separates this from a much larger clone, so it may be a read error. V is TRBV6-6 and J is TRBJ2-3; TRBD2 matches at 8 bases. Germline V gene lookup returns CDR1 MNHNY and CDR2 SVGAGI (reference sequence). V lost 6 bases to trimming and J lost 1 base; unmatched junction nucleotides: 3. The CDR3 runs to 14 residues. CDR3 DNA: TGTGCCAGCAGCCCTAGCGGGCGCACAGATACGCAGTATTTT. Translation gives CASSPSGRTDTQYF.

V is TRBV4-3 and J is TRBJ2-7; perhaps TRBD1 as D (6 bases). Germline values: CDR1 LGHNA, CDR2 YSLEER. The CDR3 runs to 15 residues. V gave up 0 bases and J gave up 0 bases, with 9 bases separating them. The CDR3 spells CASSQDWTASYEQYF. CDR3 nucleotide sequence: TGCGCCAGCAGCCAAGATTGGACAGCCTCCTACGAGCAGTACTTC.

CDR3: CSARSLAENEQFF. The DNA for the CDR3 is TGCAGTGCTAGAAGCCTAGCGGAAAATGAGCAGTTCTTC. The chain has TRBV20-1 and TRBJ2-1; 7 bases are a match to TRBD2. Trimming at V came to 2 bases and at J to 7 bases, leaving 5 bases not matched to a gene. The V gene's germline CDR1 is DFQATT and CDR2 SNEGSKA (reference sequence). CDR3 length: 13 residues.

The chain links TRBV28 to TRBJ2-6; no firm D call. Germline V gene lookup returns CDR1 MDHEN and CDR2 SYDVKM. V was cut by 1 base and J by 0 bases, with 7 bases left in between. This CDR3 has 16 amino acids. The CDR3 bases are TGTGCCAGCAGTTTATTTGACCTCTCTGGGGCCAACGTCCTGACTTTC. It translates to CASSLFDLSGANVLTF.

V and J are TRBV4-3 and TRBJ1-4; D is unresolved. CDR3 length: 14 residues. The germline V gene has CDR1 LGHNA and CDR2 YSLEER. The germline V and J ends were trimmed by 6 bases and 10 bases, with 18 bases remaining between them. Here the CDR3 reads CASSPGSPLGKLFF. In nucleotides, the CDR3 is TGCGCCAGCAGTCCCGGGAGCCCCCTCGGAAAACTGTTTTTT.

J is TRBJ1-4 and V is TRBV4-2, with 7 bases that match TRBD1. This CDR3 is built from 17 residues. Germline V gene sequence: CDR1 LGHNA, CDR2 YNFKEQ. Germline trimming cut 1 base from V and 8 bases from J; bases unmatched to any gene: 13. CDR3 coding DNA: TGTGCCAGCAGCCAAGTTTGGTGGCAGGGGGAACGGGAAAAACTGTTTTTT. It is translated as CASSQVWWQGEREKLFF.

The rearrangement uses TRBV7-3 and TRBJ2-3; the match to TRBD1 covers 7 bases. Germline lookup yields CDR1 SGHTA and CDR2 FQGTGA. Losses at the gene ends were 5 bases for V and 8 bases for J; bases not matched to a gene: 13. The CDR3 consists of 15 residues. The CDR3 sequence: CASSPSTGPLGTQYF. CDR3 bases: TGTGCCAGCAGCCCCTCGACAGGGCCCTTGGGTACGCAGTATTTT.

This clonotype was seen a few times. The chain has TRBV12-3 or TRBV12-4 and TRBJ1-4; the D gene is possibly TRBD1 (5 bases). Trimming pared 7 bases from V and 4 bases from J, leaving 16 bases between. The CDR3 runs to 15 residues. The CDR3 loop reads CASTDDRDFNEKLFF. The CDR3 nucleotides read TGTGCCAGCACCGATGACCGGGACTTTAATGAAAAACTGTTTTTT.

The chain couples TRBV15 to TRBJ1-2; D not resolved. CDR3 size: 14 residues. CDR1 is LNHNV, CDR2 YYDKDF, per germline (reference sequence). V was shortened by 0 bases and J by 8 bases, with 13 bases between the two germline ends. The CDR3 DNA is TGTGCCACCAGCAGAGATGTTGGGATAACAGGCTACACCTTC. Translating gives CATSRDVGITGYTF.

This rearrangement joins TRBV5-1 to TRBJ2-7; no clear D gene. In germline, CDR1 is SGHRS, CDR2 YFSETQ. Deletions cut 4 bases from V and 5 bases from J, with 16 bases between. The CDR3 contains 14 residues. The CDR3 DNA reads as TGCGCCAGCAGCCTGGTAATTTTGGGTCACGAGCAGTACTTC. Amino acids: CASSLVILGHEQYF.

The V and J genes are TRBV10-3 and TRBJ2-4, with D maybe TRBD2 (5 bases). The J call could be wrong; TRBJ2-7 is a better fit for the DNA end. Germline V gene data show CDR1 as ENHRY and CDR2 as SYGVKD. The CDR3 spans 14 residues. This CDR3 reads CAIRIGAESNEQYF. The DNA of the CDR3 is TGTGCCATCAGAATCGGAGCGGAGAGCAACGAGCAGTACTTC.

This sequence joins TRBV28 and TRBJ2-7, with D perhaps TRBD1 or TRBD2 (5 bases each). V dropped 7 bases and J dropped 2 bases, with 15 bases sitting between them. The CDR3 is 14 residues long. From germline, CDR1 is MDHEN and CDR2 SYDVKM. The DNA for the CDR3 is TGTGCCAGCACGCCGACGGGGCACACCTACGAGCAGTACTTC. It is translated as CASTPTGHTYEQYF.

This clonotype has just a few counts. V gene TRBV7-3 combines with J gene TRBJ2-5, with 12 nucleotides matching TRBD2. The length of the CDR3 is 15 residues. V lost 3 bases, J lost 3 bases, and 2 bases stayed unmatched. Per the germline V gene, CDR1 is SGHTA and CDR2 is FQGTGA. CDR3 coding DNA: TGTGCCAGCAGCTTCACTAGCGGGGGGAAAGAGACCCAGTACTTC. Translation: CASSFTSGGKETQYF.

The V and J genes are TRBV28 and TRBJ2-7; no clear D. This CDR3 has 12 amino acids. From germline, CDR1 is MDHEN and CDR2 SYDVKM. V lost 6 bases, J lost 6 bases, and 12 bases lay in between. The CDR3 DNA follows: TGTGCCAGCAGACCGGCGCGAACCGAGCAGTACTTC. Residues: CASRPARTEQYF. The full variable domain, in which reference TRBV28 and TRBJ2-7 provide the parts outside the CDR3, is DVKVTQSSRYLVKRTGEKVFLECVQDMDHENMFWYRQDPGLGLRLIYFSYDVKMKEKGDIPEGYSVSREKKERFSLILESASTNQTSMYLCASRPARTEQYFGPGTRLTVT.

The V and J genes are TRBV6-2 or TRBV6-3 and TRBJ1-1; D is unclear. CDR1 and CDR2 from the germline V gene are MNHEY and SVGEGT. The V gene lost 5 bases and the J gene lost 7 bases, with 17 bases spanning the gap. This CDR3 spans 14 amino acids. The CDR3 DNA reads as TGTGCCAGCAGTGACCCCCCAATAAGTGGTGAAGCTTTCTTT. Its protein product is CASSDPPISGEAFF.

The chain has TRBV21-1 and TRBJ2-1. TRBV21-1 is given as a pseudogene. The length of the CDR3 is 14 residues. The CDR3 DNA sequence: TGTGCCGGGGTAAGACAGGAACCCTACAATGAGCAGTTCTTC. Translation gives CAGVRQEPYNEQFF.

As DNA, the CDR3 is TGTGCCAGCAGCTGGGGGCCCGGGGGTCGAACCGGGGAGCTGTTTTTT. Its translation is CASSWGPGGRTGELFF. The V gene is TRBV5-5, the J gene TRBJ2-2; D tentatively reads TRBD1 or TRBD2 (6 bases each). The germline CDR1 and CDR2 sequences are SGHKS and YYEKEE (reference sequence). The CDR3 spans 16 residues. Between the trimmed V and J ends, which lost 3 bases and 5 bases, there was a span of 17 bases.

This clonotype showed up just a few times. The chain carries TRBV7-2 and TRBJ2-2; either TRBD1 or TRBD2 may fit D (5 bases each). V was shortened by 1 base and J by 3 bases, with 9 bases between the two germline ends. The CDR3 has 15 residues. Germline assignment: CDR1 SGHTA and CDR2 FQGNSA. Here the CDR3 DNA reads TGTGCCAGCAGCTTAGAAGGGGACGACACCGGGGAGCTGTTTTTT. It translates to CASSLEGDDTGELFF.

The J gene is TRBJ2-7, the V gene TRBV2, with 7 bases fitting TRBD1. With V trimmed by 6 bases and J by 3 bases, 5 bases remained unmatched. In germline, CDR1 is SNHLY, CDR2 FYNNEI. The CDR3 totals 13 residues. CDR3 sequence (DNA): TGTGCCAGCAGCTTGGGACAGTACTACGAGCAGTACTTC. Translating gives CASSLGQYYEQYF.

This chain joins TRBV27 and TRBJ2-1; 9 nucleotides align to TRBD2. V shed 5 bases, J shed 6 bases, and the junction held 11 bases outside the gene matches. This CDR3 spans 16 amino acids. Germline values: CDR1 MNHEY, CDR2 SMNVEV (reference sequence). CDR3 in amino acids: CASSLQIGLASNEQFF. CDR3 coding DNA: TGTGCCAGCAGTCTCCAAATCGGACTAGCGAGCAATGAGCAGTTCTTC.

CDR3 in amino acids: CASSFGLKNEQFF. The CDR3 DNA is TGTGCCAGCAGTTTCGGGTTAAAGAATGAGCAGTTCTTC. This chain links TRBV12-3 or TRBV12-4 with TRBJ2-1, with D unclear. The V and J ends lost 3 bases and 7 bases respectively, with 10 bases between them. The CDR3 runs to 13 residues.